These 25 T cell receptor beta chains originate from one sample sequenced in a study of yellow fever vaccine responses in identical twins. TCRdb reprocessed the RT-PCR reads via MiXCR and lists one record per CDR3 protein. This sample has around 5,000 distinct CDR3 sequences; roughly 90% occur once, and the top ten carry under 3%. The material was T cells from blood (PBMCs), unsorted or a sorted subset (not recorded which), obtained before or after yellow fever vaccination (not recorded which). The source is a young woman who received the yellow fever vaccine.

This clonotype was picked up a small number of times. J is TRBJ2-3 and V is TRBV13, with D perhaps matching TRBD2 (6 bases). Per germline, CDR1 PRHDT and CDR2 FYEKMQ (reference sequence). The CDR3 is made up of 15 amino acids. Trimming pared 5 bases from V and 6 bases from J, leaving 18 bases between. The CDR3 nucleotides are TGTGCCAGCAGCCCTCGGGACTCACCCTGGGATACGCAGTATTTT. Translated, it gives CASSPRDSPWDTQYF.

The gene calls are TRBV12-3 or TRBV12-4 and TRBJ1-2; the D is unclear. The V end was cut by 7 bases, the J end by 4 bases, with 10 bases between. The CDR3 spans 12 residues. Here the CDR3 DNA reads TGTGCCAGCACCTCGTCTCTCTATGGCTACACCTTC. As protein: CASTSSLYGYTF.

There are a few counts of this clonotype. The chain recombines TRBV19 with TRBJ2-5; tentatively, D is TRBD2 (6 bases). V was trimmed by 6 bases and J by 1 base, leaving 27 bases between them. The germline V gene encodes CDR1 LNHDA and CDR2 SQIVND (reference sequence). The CDR3 is 19 residues long. The CDR3 nucleotides are TGTGCCAGTAGCCCGGGGTTGGGCCCAGGGCCAGCGGGCCAAGAGACCCAGTACTTC. It specifies CASSPGLGPGPAGQETQYF.

The chain links TRBV28 to TRBJ2-1; 9 bases are a match to TRBD1. The CDR3 is 14 amino acids. The germline CDR1 and CDR2 sequences are MDHEN and SYDVKM. V shed 5 bases and J 2 bases; nucleotides not matched to a gene: 1. CDR3 amino acids: CASSRTGAYNEQFF. CDR3 DNA sequence: TGTGCCAGCAGTCGGACAGGGGCCTACAATGAGCAGTTCTTC.

CDR3 bases: TGTGCCAGCAGCTTACCGGCCGACACCGGGGAGCTGTTTTTT. It specifies CASSLPADTGELFF. V gene TRBV11-1 combines with J gene TRBJ2-2; D call uncertain. The CDR3 has 14 amino acids. Trimming shortened V by 2 bases and J by 3 bases, and 7 bases separated the two germline ends. Germline V gene lookup returns CDR1 SGHAT and CDR2 FQDESV (reference sequence).

The rearrangement links TRBV10-3 to TRBJ2-5; 9 bases are shared with TRBD1. Germline V gene data show CDR1 as ENHRY and CDR2 as SYGVKD. V gave up 4 bases and J gave up 2 bases; unmatched junction bases: 8. This CDR3 is 16 amino acids long. CDR3 protein: CAISGAGTGKQETQYF. DNA for the CDR3: TGTGCCATCAGTGGCGCCGGGACAGGGAAACAAGAGACCCAGTACTTC.

This clonotype appeared a single time. The V and J genes are TRBV19 and TRBJ2-1; 7 positions match TRBD1. Looked up from germline, CDR1 is LNHDA and CDR2 is SQIVND (reference sequence). V lost 6 bases, J lost 9 bases, and 2 bases stayed unmatched. CDR3 length: 11 amino acids. Written as DNA, the CDR3 is TGTGCCAGTAGACAGGGGATTGAGCAGTTCTTC. Amino acid sequence: CASRQGIEQFF.

This clonotype was counted a single time. V and J are TRBV5-1 and TRBJ2-5, with a possible D match to TRBD2 (6 bases). The CDR3 has 14 residues. Trimming left V 0 bases short and J 1 base short, with 7 bases between. Germline V gives CDR1 SGHRS, CDR2 YFSETQ. CDR3 sequence: CASSLGDFQETQYF. The CDR3 DNA sequence: TGCGCCAGCAGCTTGGGGGACTTCCAAGAGACCCAGTACTTC.

The rearrangement uses TRBV28 and TRBJ1-3; D gene unclear. CDR1 and CDR2 from the germline V gene are MDHEN and SYDVKM. This CDR3 contains 11 residues. V was pared by 6 bases and J by 14 bases, with 14 bases between. CDR3 nucleotides: TGTGCCAGCAGCGGGTGGGAAGGCGTATATTTT. This codes for CASSGWEGVYF. Together with reference TRBV28 and TRBJ1-3, the CDR3 gives the full variable domain: DVKVTQSSRYLVKRTGEKVFLECVQDMDHENMFWYRQDPGLGLRLIYFSYDVKMKEKGDIPEGYSVSREKKERFSLILESASTNQTSMYLCASSGWEGVYFGEGSWLTVV.

This clonotype was observed a few times. The chain combines TRBV5-6 with TRBJ1-2; TRBD1 aligns across 7 bases. Germline V lookup: CDR1 SGHDT, CDR2 YYEEEE. Germline trimming cut 0 bases from V and 7 bases from J; bases unmatched to any gene: 9. The CDR3 runs 15 residues. The CDR3 DNA reads as TGTGCCAGCAGCTTGGTCACAGGGGAAGAGGGTGGCTACACCTTC. Residues: CASSLVTGEEGGYTF.

In this sample, this clonotype turned up once. The chain recombines TRBV4-1 with TRBJ2-1; D uncertain. Germline V gene sequence: CDR1 MGHRA, CDR2 YSYEKL. The CDR3 length is 13 residues. The V gene lost 1 base and the J gene lost 6 bases, with 7 bases spanning the gap. In DNA, the CDR3 is TGCGCCAGCAGCCAAGTTTGGGGCAATGAGCAGTTCTTC. Residues: CASSQVWGNEQFF.

The gene calls are TRBV7-3 and TRBJ2-2; D remains unclear. The CDR3 spans 14 residues. V lost 0 bases to trimming and J lost 2 bases, with 4 bases between them. Per the germline V gene, CDR1 is SGHTA and CDR2 is FQGTGA. The CDR3 is CASSLTSNTGELFF. The DNA of the CDR3 is TGTGCCAGCAGCTTAACGTCTAACACCGGGGAGCTGTTTTTT.

This chain uses TRBV6-1 with TRBJ2-1, with 7 positions matching TRBD1. CDR3 length: 11 residues. V was clipped by 6 bases and J by 9 bases; unmatched bases: 2. CDR1 is MNHNS and CDR2 is SASEGT in the germline V gene. CDR3 protein: CASSRGSEQFF. In nucleotides, the CDR3 is TGTGCCAGCAGCAGGGGGAGTGAGCAGTTCTTC.

The chain has TRBV5-4 and TRBJ2-3; D remains unclear. The CDR3 has 14 residues. CDR1 is SGHNT and CDR2 is YYREEE in the germline V gene (reference sequence). V lost 0 bases and J 6 bases, leaving 11 bases between the germline ends. The CDR3 loop reads CASSLAPSVDTQYF. The CDR3 DNA reads TGTGCCAGCAGCTTGGCACCGTCGGTCGATACGCAGTATTTT. Looking up the rest from reference TRBV5-4 and TRBJ2-3 gives the full variable domain: ETGVTQSPTHLIKTRGQQVTLRCSSQSGHNTVSWYQQALGQGPQFIFQYYREEENGRGNFPPRFSGLQFPNYSSELNVNALELDDSALYLCASSLAPSVDTQYFGPGTRLTVL.

V usage is TRBV2 and J usage is TRBJ1-5; 7 nucleotides match TRBD1. V dropped 6 bases and J dropped 4; count of bases not matched to a gene: 6. Germline CDR1 and CDR2: SNHLY and FYNNEI. The CDR3 has 14 residues. In nucleotides, the CDR3 is TGTGCCAGCAGAGAATCAGGGGGAAATCAGCCCCAGCATTTT. Translated: CASRESGGNQPQHF. The entire variable domain, with the rest obtained from reference TRBV2 and TRBJ1-5, is as follows: EPEVTQTPSHQVTQMGQEVILRCVPISNHLYFYWYRQILGQKVEFLVSFYNNEISEKSEIFDDQFSVERPDGSNFTLKIRSTKLEDSAMYFCASRESGGNQPQHFGDGTRLSIL.

Concerning this clonotype itself: Because the CDR3's place on the DNA is in doubt, the DNA is left out and the CDR3 is given as listed by TCRdb. The chain couples TRBV7-6 to TRBJ2-7; TRBD1, the table's D call, was not compared with the DNA. In germline, CDR1 is SGHVS, CDR2 FNYEAQ. With termini counted, the CDR3 has 13 amino acids. The CDR3 loop reads CASSFGPGFEQYF.

V is TRBV2 and J is TRBJ2-1; 13 nucleotides match TRBD2. In germline, CDR1 is SNHLY, CDR2 FYNNEI. The V and J ends lost 3 bases and 6 bases, in that order; junction bases with no gene match: 2. The CDR3 sequence is 15 residues long. CDR3 sequence: CASSETSGGRNEQFF. CDR3 nucleotides: TGTGCCAGCAGTGAGACTAGCGGGGGGCGCAATGAGCAGTTCTTC.

In this sample, this clonotype turned up once. The V and J genes are TRBV24-1 and TRBJ2-3; no definite D call. Germline V gene lookup returns CDR1 KGHDR and CDR2 SFDVKD. Trimming cost V 5 bases and J 3 bases, with 14 bases left between them. CDR3 length: 15 amino acids. This chain's CDR3 is CATSGAWEKTDTQYF. In nucleotides, the CDR3 is TGTGCCACCAGTGGAGCCTGGGAAAAAACAGATACGCAGTATTTT.

The count of this clonotype is one. The rearrangement uses TRBV6-2 or TRBV6-3 and TRBJ2-2; D gene unclear. The CDR3 is 14 amino acids. Trimming cost V 4 bases and J 1 base, with 7 bases left between them. CDR1 is MNHEY and CDR2 is SVGEGT in the germline V gene. The CDR3 loop reads CASSSELNTGELFF. The CDR3 DNA is TGTGCCAGCAGTTCAGAATTGAACACCGGGGAGCTGTTTTTT.

This sequence joins TRBV4-1 and TRBJ1-6, with TRBD1 matching over 8 bases. The CDR3 runs to 16 residues. With 4 bases clipped from V and 5 bases from J, the junction kept 7 bases outside the gene matches. Germline V CDR1 and CDR2: MGHRA, YSYEKL. CDR3 sequence: CASSPLRTGHNSPLHF. The CDR3, as DNA: TGCGCCAGCAGCCCCCTCAGGACAGGGCATAATTCACCCCTCCACTTT.

The chain uses TRBV10-3 and TRBJ2-1; D call uncertain. V was shortened by 2 bases and J by 11 bases, with 13 bases between the two germline ends. Per the germline V gene, CDR1 is ENHRY and CDR2 is SYGVKD. The CDR3 length is 13 residues. The CDR3 DNA follows: TGTGCCATCAGTGAGCCCAAGGCCAGTAAGCAGTTCTTC. As protein: CAISEPKASKQFF.

The CDR3 DNA follows: TGTGCCAGCAGCCCCCCGGGACAGGGGTGGGCCGAGCAGTACTTC. The encoded protein is CASSPPGQGWAEQYF. The V call is TRBV4-2, the J call TRBJ2-7, with TRBD1 identical over 10 bases. Germline trimming cut 4 bases from V and 6 bases from J; bases unmatched to any gene: 9. CDR3 length: 15 amino acids. Per germline, CDR1 LGHNA and CDR2 YNFKEQ.

The rearrangement uses TRBV28 and TRBJ1-4; 7 bases fit TRBD1. The CDR3 loop spans 13 amino acids. In germline, CDR1 is MDHEN, CDR2 SYDVKM. J was trimmed by 8 bases and V by 5 bases; bases with no gene match: 5. The CDR3 region is CASSQGQPEKLFF. The CDR3 DNA is TGTGCCAGCAGTCAGGGACAGCCGGAAAAACTGTTTTTT.

The V call is TRBV7-1, the J call TRBJ2-3; tentative D call: TRBD2 (5 bases). TRBV7-1 is annotated as an ORF whose role is uncertain. V lost 6 bases and J 2 bases, leaving 18 bases between the germline ends. The length of the CDR3 is 16 residues. CDR3 sequence (DNA): TGTGCCAGCAGTTCCCCGTGGAGGAATCCCACAGATACGCAGTATTTT. It translates to CASSSPWRNPTDTQYF.

V and J are TRBV7-2 and TRBJ2-5; D unclear. The CDR3 contains 13 residues. V was cut by 1 base and J by 2 bases, with 5 bases left in between. CDR1 and CDR2 from the germline V gene are SGHTA and FQGNSA. The CDR3 loop reads CASSLGQQETQYF. In DNA form, the CDR3 reads TGTGCCAGCAGCTTAGGCCAACAAGAGACCCAGTACTTC.